This TCR beta chain appears in the sequencing data of a study of cytomegalovirus exposure and HLA in healthy donors. About the study: Among the approximately 420 donors who were genotyped, approximately 76% fell in the genetic ancestry cluster that is associated with self-reported Caucasian donors.

This clone was seen only a few times. The antigen remains unidentified. The CDR3 length is 15 residues. Losses at the gene ends were 3 bases for V and 10 bases for J; bases not matched to a gene: 7. CDR1 MNHNY and CDR2 SVGAGI come from the germline V gene (reference sequence). A multiplex PCR was run with 60 Vbeta primers and 13 Jbeta primers. Clones were read by immunoSEQ multiplex PCR, and TCRdb kept only the in-frame ones, dropping some. The top ten clones hold roughly 4% of a sample with approximately 87,000 clones, about four fifths of them seen once. Study-level results: Reports indicate that TCR beta sequences accurately predicted the HLA-A and HLA-B alleles of most subjects. Confirmation in vitro established that a few CMV-associated chains were specific for CMV antigens. Upon later analysis, TCR association rates were observed to vary by HLA locus, being highest for DRB1 and lowest for HLA-C.

The clonotype was recovered from a woman aged 65 to 85 in good health and CMV-seropositive. The sample consisted of PBMCs. The chain couples TRBV6-6 to TRBJ2-1, with 12 bases aligning to TRBD2. This CDR3 reads CASSYLYGLAGEQFF. The CDR3 coding sequence is TGTGCCAGCAGTTATCTCTACGGACTAGCGGGAGAGCAGTTCTTC.